This is a list of T cell receptor beta chains from one sample in a study of blood T cell repertoires in COVID-19. Sequenced by immunoSEQ multiplex PCR; TCRdb stores in-frame clones only, minus some. The data show 150,000 or so clones, about 80% seen once. Sequencing used PBMCs or T cells enriched from blood (not recorded which). These receptors came from a woman in her sixties or seventies who had recovered from COVID-19. Each CDR3 is given with its conserved first and last residue. The D gene is left open where the match is weak. Size values are once, few and many counts, or a class for expanded clones, and some rows have none.

clone_size	v_call	d_call	j_call	cdr3_nt	cdr3_aa
.	TRBV6-5	TRBD2	TRBJ2-3	TGTGCCAGCAGGCCCGGGACTAGACGCACAGATACGCAGTATTTT	CASRPGTRRTDTQYF
few	TRBV6-5	TRBD1	TRBJ1-1	TGTGCCAGCAGTTCTCGGACAGGGGGGACTGAAGCTTTCTTT	CASSSRTGGTEAFF
.	TRBV13	.	TRBJ1-2	TGTGCCAGCAGTTGGGACTCGGGCTATGGCTACACCTTC	CASSWDSGYGYTF
.	TRBV20-1	TRBD1	TRBJ1-1	TGCAGTGCTAGTCCAGGGGGAAACACTGAAGCTTTCTTT	CSASPGGNTEAFF
.	TRBV12-5	TRBD1	TRBJ2-5	TGTGCTAGTGGGGACAGGGCCCGAGAGACCCAGTACTTC	CASGDRARETQYF
.	TRBV5-1	TRBD2	TRBJ2-5	TGCGCCAGCAGCTTACCTAGCGGGGGGGCCGTGGAGACCCAGTACTTC	CASSLPSGGAVETQYF
.	TRBV3-1/TRBV3-2	.	TRBJ1-1	TGTGCCAGCAGGAGAACAGGGTCCCCTGAAGCTTTCTTT	CASRRTGSPEAFF
once	TRBV5-6	.	TRBJ1-5	TGTGCCAGCAGGTCCCGGGGAAGCAATCAGCCCCAGCATTTT	CASRSRGSNQPQHF
.	TRBV5-1	TRBD2	TRBJ2-7	TGCGCCAGCAGCGGGGGGACTAGCAGTGGCGAGCAGTACTTC	CASSGGTSSGEQYF
.	TRBV10-3	.	TRBJ1-4	TGTGCCATCAGCGGACGGGGGGAAGAAAAACTGTTTTTT	CAISGRGEEKLFF
.	TRBV19	.	TRBJ1-3	TGTGCCAGTCAACGGTTTCTCTCTGGAAACACCATATATTTT	CASQRFLSGNTIYF
.	TRBV5-4	.	TRBJ2-7	TGTGCCAGCAGCTTCTCGACAGGCTCCTACGAGCAGTACTTC	CASSFSTGSYEQYF
.	TRBV4-1	.	TRBJ2-5	TGCGCCAGCAGCCAAGTCGAGGGGGAAGAGACCCAGTACTTC	CASSQVEGEETQYF
few	TRBV5-1	TRBD1	TRBJ2-5	TGCGCCAGCAGCTTCGGACAGGGGCAAAAACAAGAGACCCAGTACTTC	CASSFGQGQKQETQYF
.	TRBV3-1/TRBV3-2	.	TRBJ1-2	TGTGCCAGCAGCCAAGATTCCCAGGGGTGGGATGGCTACACCTTC	CASSQDSQGWDGYTF
.	TRBV9	TRBD2	TRBJ2-3	TGTGCCAGCAGCGACGGAGTCCGGGGGGTGGGAGATACGCAGTATTTT	CASSDGVRGVGDTQYF
.	TRBV29-1	TRBD2	TRBJ2-3	TGCAGCGTTGGTGGGACTAGCGGGGGACCAGATACGCAGTATTTT	CSVGGTSGGPDTQYF
.	TRBV19	.	TRBJ1-6	TGTGCCAGTAGTATGGCCGGGAGCTCCTATAATTCACCCCTCCACTTT	CASSMAGSSYNSPLHF
.	TRBV5-1	TRBD1	TRBJ2-3	TGCGCCAGCAGCTTGGGGGGCGGACAGGGCACAGATACGCAGTATTTT	CASSLGGGQGTDTQYF
.	TRBV6-2/TRBV6-3	.	TRBJ1-5	TGTGCCAGCAGTTACGGCAGGAGGAATCAGCCCCAGCATTTT	CASSYGRRNQPQHF
.	TRBV25-1	TRBD1	TRBJ2-3	TGTGCCAGCAGTGATCCCTCAGGGACAGGGGGCGCAGATACGCAGTATTTT	CASSDPSGTGGADTQYF
.	TRBV5-1	.	TRBJ2-2	TGCGCCAGCAGCGTAAAGAACACCGGGGAGCTGTTTTTT	CASSVKNTGELFF
.	TRBV4-2	TRBD2	TRBJ2-1	TGTGCCAGTTCTAGCGGGGGCAACAATGAGCAGTTCTTC	CASSSGGNNEQFF
.	TRBV3-1/TRBV3-2	TRBD2	TRBJ2-3	TGTGCCAGCAGCCCAGGGACTAGCGGGGGGTCGGGCACAGATACGCAGTATTTT	CASSPGTSGGSGTDTQYF
.	TRBV19	TRBD1	TRBJ2-5	TGTGCCAGTAGTCCGGGGTGGGGACAGGGCGTTGGGGAGACCCAGTACTTC	CASSPGWGQGVGETQYF
.	TRBV2	TRBD2	TRBJ2-3	TGTGCCAGCAGGGTCCCCCGAGGTAGCGGGAGCACAGATACGCAGTATTTT	CASRVPRGSGSTDTQYF
.	TRBV27	.	TRBJ1-1	TGTGCCAGCAGTTTAGCAGGGGTCACTGAAGCTTTCTTT	CASSLAGVTEAFF
.	TRBV24-1	.	TRBJ2-3	TGTGCCACCAGTGAGCCCCTAGTAGATACGCAGTATTTT	CATSEPLVDTQYF
.	TRBV5-8	TRBD1	TRBJ2-6	TGTGCCAGCAGCTTGTCCGGGACAGGGCTGGGCGGGGCCAACGTCCTGACTTTC	CASSLSGTGLGGANVLTF
.	TRBV10-1	.	TRBJ1-2	TGCGCCAGTCCGGGACTGATCTATGGCTACACCTTC	CASPGLIYGYTF
.	TRBV19	TRBD1	TRBJ1-2	TGTGCCAGTAGCCCGGATGACAGGGTCGGGTATGGCTACACCTTC	CASSPDDRVGYGYTF
.	TRBV2	TRBD1	TRBJ2-1	TGTGCCAGCAGTGAAGTGGGCAGGGGGTTGTTGAGCTACAATGAGCAGTTCTTC	CASSEVGRGLLSYNEQFF
.	TRBV29-1	TRBD1	TRBJ2-7	TGCAGCGTTGGACAGGGGAGTCCCTACGAGCAGTACTTC	CSVGQGSPYEQYF
.	TRBV6-2/TRBV6-3	TRBD1	TRBJ1-2	TGTGCCAGCAGTTTCACAGGGGGAAACTATGGCTACACCTTC	CASSFTGGNYGYTF
.	TRBV2	.	TRBJ1-2	TGTGCCAGCTCTGGAGGGGGCTACACCTTC	CASSGGGYTF
once	TRBV7-9	TRBD1	TRBJ1-3	TGTGCCAGCAGCCAGGGACAGGTGAACTCTGGAAACACCATATATTTT	CASSQGQVNSGNTIYF
.	TRBV2	TRBD1	TRBJ1-2	TGTGCCAGCAGAGGGGACAGCGCTGTTCGAGGCTACACCTTC	CASRGDSAVRGYTF
.	TRBV6-5	TRBD1	TRBJ1-2	TGTGCCAGCACCACAGGGACAGGGGGCGGCTACACCTTC	CASTTGTGGGYTF
.	TRBV27	.	TRBJ1-6	TGTGCCAGCAGTCTTCCGAGAGGGCATAATTCACCCCTCCACTTT	CASSLPRGHNSPLHF
.	TRBV7-8	TRBD2	TRBJ2-7	TGTGCCAGCAGCTTAGTGGCGGGGGGGGCAGACGAGCAGTACTTC	CASSLVAGGADEQYF
.	TRBV9	TRBD2	TRBJ2-1	TGTGCCAGCAACGTAGAAGGAGCGGGGCCGTACAATGAGCAGTTCTTC	CASNVEGAGPYNEQFF